This T cell receptor (beta chain) stems from a study of T cells in Graves' hyperthyroidism and ophthalmopathy. Exclusion of patients followed from uncontrolled infection, other autoimmune disease, pregnancy or lactation. 8.5 to 10 ml of fresh peripheral blood supplied the PBMCs. This clonotype was observed once. Its specificity is not known. A much more abundant neighbour one base away suggests this may be a read error. Lacking the conserved final phenylalanine or tryptophan, this CDR3 likely reflects a read error. From germline, CDR1 is LGHDT and CDR2 YNNKEL (reference sequence). The V end lost 11 bases, the J end lost 4 bases, and 19 bases lay between the germline ends. CDR3 length: 14 amino acids. Study results and limitations: A model using 13 V-J features told ophthalmopathy apart from stable hyperthyroidism.

Amplification targeted TCR beta CDR3 regions from RNA transcripts. Using the HTBI primer set, a first-round RT-PCR was run on the TCR CDR3. TCRdb reprocessed the multiplex PCR reads with MiXCR, giving one entry per CDR3 protein. The sample has hundreds of thousands of distinct CDR3 sequences, 14% seen once. Sequencing was performed on blood. This clonotype originated in a woman aged 18-29 years with Graves' hyperthyroidism. The rearrangement uses TRBV3-1 and TRBJ2-3; D might be TRBD1 or TRBD2, each matching 5 bases. CDR3 sequence (DNA): TGTGCCGCCCGAGGGACCCTGATCTCAGATACGCAGTATGTT. Encoded protein: CAARGTLISDTQYV.